The 18 T cell receptor beta chains presented below share a single source sample, sequenced in a study of Graves' ophthalmopathy and Graves' hyperthyroidism. Transcripts of RNA were the source for amplifying TCR beta CDR3 regions. An opening RT-PCR round employed HTBI primers and preceded a second-round multiplex PCR. TCRdb independently ran MiXCR on the multiplex PCR reads; one entry per CDR3 protein. The table has 580,000 or so distinct CDR3 sequences, under 45% seen once. Sample: peripheral blood or thyroid tissue (not recorded which). The receptors were gathered from an adult man with Graves' hyperthyroidism.

The chain joins TRBV5-4 to TRBJ2-7; 8 positions agree with TRBD2. V lost 2 bases, J lost 0 bases, and 10 bases stayed unmatched. This CDR3 has 17 residues. Germline V gene sequence: CDR1 SGHNT, CDR2 YYREEE (reference sequence). The CDR3, as DNA: TGTGCCAGCAGCTTAGTCGGGCTAGCGGGCAGCTCCTACGAGCAGTACTTC. Protein product: CASSLVGLAGSSYEQYF.

This chain joins TRBV20-1 and TRBJ2-3; no definite D call. V lost 3 bases and J lost 1, with 11 bases in between. The germline V gene encodes CDR1 DFQATT and CDR2 SNEGSKA (reference sequence). This CDR3 spans 14 amino acids. CDR3: CSARGSERTDTQYF. The CDR3 DNA sequence: TGCAGTGCTAGGGGAAGCGAACGCACAGATACGCAGTATTTT.

Only a few counts were recorded for this clonotype. The CDR3 nucleotides are TGCAGTGCTAGAGATCCCCGGGGCCCTTATAGCAATCAGCCCCAGCATTTT. Protein sequence: CSARDPRGPYSNQPQHF. The V call is TRBV20-1, the J call TRBJ1-5, with D possibly being TRBD1 (5 bases). Looked up from germline, CDR1 is DFQATT and CDR2 is SNEGSKA (reference sequence). V lost 0 bases and J 0 bases, leaving 15 bases between the germline ends. This CDR3 comprises 17 residues.

The V and J genes are TRBV12-3 or TRBV12-4 and TRBJ2-5; D not resolved. CDR3 length: 13 amino acids. Trimming shortened V by 5 bases and J by 7 bases, and 14 bases separated the two germline ends. The CDR3 nucleotides read TGTGCCAGCAGTCTTAGAATAGTAGGGACCCAGTACTTC. Its translation is CASSLRIVGTQYF.

This clonotype has only a few counts. A much larger clone differs from this one at a single base, so this may be a read error. This rearrangement joins TRBV15 to TRBJ2-5, with TRBD1 matching 9 bases. V lost 3 bases, J lost 5 bases, and 7 bases stayed unmatched. CDR3 length: 15 residues. Germline CDR1 LNHNV, CDR2 YYDKDF (reference sequence). CDR3 amino acids: CATSRGTGPGETQYF. CDR3 nucleotide sequence: TGTGCCACCAGCAGGGGGACAGGGCCCGGGGAGACCCAGTACTTC.

This clonotype was recorded many times. The genes are TRBV7-8 and TRBJ2-5; 15 bases map to TRBD2. Trimming at V came to 5 bases and at J to 5 bases, leaving 6 bases not matched to a gene. The CDR3 spans 16 residues. Looked up from germline, CDR1 is SGHVS and CDR2 is FQNEAQ. Here the CDR3 DNA reads TGTGCCAGCAGCCCAGCCGGGACTAGCGGGAGGGAGACCCAGTACTTC. Its protein is CASSPAGTSGRETQYF.

This clonotype was seen many times. The chain combines TRBV7-9 with TRBJ1-4, with TRBD1 matching 7 bases. This CDR3 contains 16 residues. J gave up 2 bases and V 7 bases, and 10 bases lay outside the gene matches. Germline V lookup: CDR1 SEHNR, CDR2 FQNEAQ (reference sequence). CDR3 bases: TGTGCCAGCACGACAGGGTGGCGAGGTACTAATGAAAAACTGTTTTTT. Protein: CASTTGWRGTNEKLFF.

The chain couples TRBV7-9 to TRBJ2-7; 11 bases line up with TRBD2. The J call may be in error: the DNA end matches TRBJ2-1 better. The CDR3 sequence is 16 residues long. Germline CDR1 and CDR2: SEHNR and FQNEAQ (reference sequence). In DNA, the CDR3 is TGTGCCAGCGGCTGGGTAGCGGGAGGGGCGTACAATGAGCAGTTCTTC. Its protein is CASGWVAGGAYNEQFF.

The V call is TRBV7-8, the J call TRBJ2-3; D is undetermined. Germline loops: CDR1 SGHVS, CDR2 FQNEAQ. The CDR3 spans 12 residues. Trimming shortened V by 3 bases and J by 5 bases, and 6 bases separated the two germline ends. The CDR3 spells CASSFSLDTQYF. Here the CDR3 DNA reads TGTGCCAGCAGCTTCAGTCTAGATACGCAGTATTTT.

V usage is TRBV2 and J usage is TRBJ2-3; tentatively, D is TRBD1 (6 bases). The CDR3 loop spans 12 amino acids. Germline CDR1 and CDR2: SNHLY and FYNNEI. V was shortened by 8 bases and J by 6 bases, with 12 bases between the two germline ends. CDR3 nucleotide sequence: TGTGCCAGCCGGGACACGGTTGATACGCAGTATTTT. Amino acid sequence: CASRDTVDTQYF. Full variable domain (rest looked up from reference TRBV2 and TRBJ2-3): EPEVTQTPSHQVTQMGQEVILRCVPISNHLYFYWYRQILGQKVEFLVSFYNNEISEKSEIFDDQFSVERPDGSNFTLKIRSTKLEDSAMYFCASRDTVDTQYFGPGTRLTVL.

This clonotype turned up a few times. J is TRBJ1-5 and V is TRBV6-1; the match to TRBD1 covers 7 bases. The CDR3 consists of 15 residues. Germline V CDR1 and CDR2: MNHNS, SASEGT. With 7 bases clipped from V and 2 bases from J, the junction kept 8 bases outside the gene matches. The CDR3 nucleotides are TGTGCCAGCATCAAGACAGGGAGCGGCAATCAGCCCCAGCATTTT. It codes for CASIKTGSGNQPQHF.

The chain combines TRBV10-2 with TRBJ2-1; 9 bases are a match to TRBD2. The CDR3 is 15 residues long. The germline CDR1 and CDR2 sequences are WSHSY and SAAADI. Trimming cost V 3 bases and J 7 bases; bases outside gene matches: 7. The CDR3 nucleotides read TGCGCCAGCAGTGATGGGGGCGGGAGGGGTAATGAGCAGTTCTTC. The encoded protein is CASSDGGGRGNEQFF.

The rearrangement links TRBV25-1 to TRBJ1-4; the D gene is possibly TRBD1 (5 bases). The CDR3 consists of 17 residues. V was shortened by 5 bases and J by 8 bases, with 24 bases between the two germline ends. Germline CDR1 reads MGHDK; CDR2 reads SYGVNS. The CDR3 DNA sequence: TGTGCCAGCAGTTCCTCGGAAGGAGGGGTATCACACGAAAAACTGTTTTTT. It translates to CASSSSEGGVSHEKLFF.

This chain uses TRBV11-1 with TRBJ2-5, with 8 bases that match TRBD2. Germline CDR1 is SGHAT and CDR2 is FQDESV (reference sequence). V was clipped by 6 bases and J by 11 bases; unmatched bases: 17. The CDR3 runs 15 residues. CDR3 DNA: TGTGCCAGCAGACCGCCGGGACTAGGCACAGATACGCAGTACTTC. It encodes CASRPPGLGTDTQYF.

This clonotype has just a few counts. CDR3 protein: CASSRTQWTGGEGGYTF. The DNA of the CDR3 is TGTGCCAGCAGCCGCACCCAATGGACAGGGGGCGAAGGTGGCTACACCTTC. V and J are TRBV6-5 and TRBJ1-2, with 11 bases identical to TRBD1. V dropped 6 bases and J dropped 7; count of bases not matched to a gene: 16. There are 17 residues in the CDR3. The germline CDR1 and CDR2 sequences are MNHEY and SVGAGI.

This clonotype was counted a few times. The chain has TRBV24-1 and TRBJ2-2, with a tentative D call TRBD2 (6 bases). V shed 4 bases and J shed 1 base, with 12 bases lying between them. Germline values: CDR1 KGHDR, CDR2 SFDVKD. The CDR3 consists of 16 residues. The CDR3 bases are TGTGCCACCAGTGAGGGAACGGGAGTGAACACCGGGGAGCTGTTTTTT. Amino acids: CATSEGTGVNTGELFF.

The chain couples TRBV19 to TRBJ1-5; a possible D gene is TRBD1 (5 bases). CDR1 and CDR2 from the germline V gene are LNHDA and SQIVND (reference sequence). Trimming pared 4 bases from V and 1 base from J, leaving 11 bases between. The CDR3 loop spans 15 amino acids. This CDR3 is CASSTRVLSNQPQHF. CDR3 DNA sequence: TGTGCCAGTAGTACCAGGGTCCTCAGCAATCAGCCCCAGCATTTT. The full variable domain, with the rest looked up from reference TRBV19 and TRBJ1-5, is DGGITQSPKYLFRKEGQNVTLSCEQNLNHDAMYWYRQDPGQGLRLIYYSQIVNDFQKGDIAEGYSVSREKKESFPLTVTSAQKNPTAFYLCASSTRVLSNQPQHFGDGTRLSIL.

In regard to this clonotype: The germline gene is not matched at one end of the junction; a read error may be the cause. The J gene is TRBJ1-2, the V gene TRBV5-1, with 7 bases that match TRBD1. The length of the CDR3 is 18 residues. The germline CDR1 and CDR2 sequences are SGHRS and YFSETQ. For the CDR3, the DNA is TGCGCCAGCAGCCCTACTCCAGGGGGGAATCGAGCTAACTATCGCTACACCTTC. This sequence encodes CASSPTPGGNRANYRYTF. Combining the CDR3 with reference TRBV5-1 and TRBJ1-2 gives the whole variable domain KAGVTQTPRYLIKTRGQQVTLSCSPISGHRSVSWYQQTPGQGLQFLFEYFSETQRNKGNFPGRFSGRQFSNSRSEMNVSTLELGDSALYLCASSPTPGGNRANYRYTFGSGTRLTVV.